This T cell receptor (beta chain) was sequenced during a study of identical twins. Findings of the study overall: Its conclusions, products of cross-sectional statistical analysis, did not come from following the same donors.

TCRdb reprocessed the 5' RACE reads with MiXCR, giving one entry per CDR3 protein. In the table there are approximately 280,000 distinct CDR3 sequences, under 9% of which are singletons. This clonotype was observed a few times. The antigen is undetermined. Trimming took 11 bases from V and 4 from J, leaving 11 bases between them. The CDR3 is 11 residues long. The same data also contributed to another study, on yellow fever vaccine responses in identical twins.

This sequence originates from a woman younger than 30 in good health. The chain uses TRBV12-3 or TRBV12-4 and TRBJ2-5; either TRBD1 or TRBD2 may fit D (5 bases each). What was sequenced was memory (CD45RO+) T cells sorted from blood. CDR3 bases: TGTGCCGTGGGACGGGGAGAGACCCAGTACTTC. Its translation is CAVGRGETQYF.